This record concerns one T cell receptor (beta chain) sequence. Its specificity is not known. Trimming removed 6 bases at V and 15 bases at J, with 15 bases between. Per the germline V gene, CDR1 is MNHEY and CDR2 is SMNVEV (reference sequence). CDR3 length equals 11 residues. The sample comes from a study of siplizumab effects on memory and regulatory T cells. Study outcomes and limitations: The study found naive T cells seemingly more diverse than memory cells and seemingly major alloresponse contributors. For siplizumab cultures, the suppressive function of their proliferating Tregs was not confirmed.

Measured with immunoSEQ multiplex PCR; TCRdb has only the in-frame clones, and not every one. This sample has fewer than 80,000 clones, with approximately 93% found just once. This receptor was obtained from a human donor in good health. The chain carries TRBV27 and TRBJ2-1; D might be TRBD1 (6 bases). What was sequenced was CD8+ T cells sorted from blood. The CDR3 DNA follows: TGTGCCAGCAGGTACCAGGGGATACCGTTCTTC. Its translation: CASRYQGIPFF.